The rows below give T cell receptor beta chains drawn from one sample of a study of neoadjuvant anti-PD-1 for oral cavity cancer. Only in-frame clones appear in the TCRdb table, and some are missing; sequencing was by immunoSEQ multiplex PCR. The sample consists of 15,000 or so clones, less than 75% of them appearing once. Sequenced material: PBMCs, taken after nivolumab (anti-PD-1) treatment. The receptor source for this set is a person between 35 and 79 years old with oral cavity squamous cell carcinoma. Both conserved end residues are trimmed from each CDR3.

V gene	J gene	CDR3 protein
TRBV27	TRBJ2-2	ASSLYWERDTGELF
TRBV7-9	TRBJ2-3	ASSLAFSGRGDTQY
TRBV10-3	TRBJ1-2	AISESTGYGYT
TRBV29-1	TRBJ2-7	SVGGGTYEQY
TRBV30	TRBJ1-1	AWGAPRAF
TRBV2	TRBJ1-2	ASSGGENYGYT
TRBV12-5	TRBJ1-5	ASGLSDRDQPQH
TRBV4-2	TRBJ2-5	ASSQSPGLGEETQY
TRBV14	TRBJ2-7	ASKCRDAAYEQY
TRBV5-4	TRBJ1-2	ASSLSPAINYGYT
TRBV7-6	TRBJ1-1	ASSLALTRRGLNTEAF
TRBV27	TRBJ1-1	ASSMDRAGAEAF
TRBV28	TRBJ2-1	ASRAGGTYNEQF
TRBV7-9	TRBJ2-7	ASSLALAGDLWQY
TRBV7-9	TRBJ1-5	ASSPNGYQPQH
TRBV25-1	TRBJ1-1	ASTRNTEAF
TRBV11-2	TRBJ2-5	ASSLEPGGETQY
TRBV5-6	TRBJ2-1	ASSSTGDEQF
TRBV9	TRBJ2-7	ASSLRQGAYEQY
TRBV27	TRBJ2-1	ASSPRHLYNEQF
TRBV10-3	TRBJ2-7	AISAGPADTNTYEQY
TRBV14	TRBJ2-3	ASSPPRTGGWTDTQY
TRBV4-1	TRBJ2-7	ASSQGRGLAYEQY
TRBV30	TRBJ2-1	AWSMATAAF
TRBV7-8	TRBJ1-4	ASSLEGVGLNEKLF
TRBV9	TRBJ2-7	ASSVEAGKAGDRNEQY
TRBV29-1	TRBJ1-5	SVCDIGQPQH
TRBV5-1	TRBJ2-1	ASSPDPLNEQF
TRBV4-1	TRBJ2-7	ASSPRQGPYEQY
TRBV7-9	TRBJ1-1	ASSLTAGGAF
TRBV30	TRBJ1-5	AWSVERRRGAALRDQPQH
TRBV5-1	TRBJ2-3	ASSLIPTSGDTQY
TRBV5-1	TRBJ1-1	ASSGGSGALNTEAF
TRBV5-1	TRBJ1-1	ASSIQPQNTEAF
TRBV7-3	TRBJ2-1	ASSRDRANEQF
TRBV28	TRBJ1-5	ASSSSQGNHQPQH
TRBV5-4	TRBJ1-1	ASSLGGVNTEAF
TRBV7-3	TRBJ2-3	ASSLAGGPHDTQY
TRBV9	TRBJ1-2	ASSPDNNYGYT
TRBV7-3	TRBJ2-3	ASSSSLDFTDTQY
TRBV7-2	TRBJ1-5	ASRNFGFQH
TRBV15	TRBJ1-1	ATSRVSRRDTEAF
TRBV2	TRBJ2-3	ASGRGLGPDTQY
TRBV19	TRBJ1-4	ASSIGQGGEKLF
TRBV5-6	TRBJ2-1	ASSVLWGGEQF
TRBV7-9	TRBJ2-5	ASSLGDRGPLQETQY
TRBV6-1	TRBJ1-5	ASTPLAGANQPQH
TRBV9	TRBJ1-6	ASSPYPGQGNSPLH
TRBV30	TRBJ2-2	AGIGLGGELF